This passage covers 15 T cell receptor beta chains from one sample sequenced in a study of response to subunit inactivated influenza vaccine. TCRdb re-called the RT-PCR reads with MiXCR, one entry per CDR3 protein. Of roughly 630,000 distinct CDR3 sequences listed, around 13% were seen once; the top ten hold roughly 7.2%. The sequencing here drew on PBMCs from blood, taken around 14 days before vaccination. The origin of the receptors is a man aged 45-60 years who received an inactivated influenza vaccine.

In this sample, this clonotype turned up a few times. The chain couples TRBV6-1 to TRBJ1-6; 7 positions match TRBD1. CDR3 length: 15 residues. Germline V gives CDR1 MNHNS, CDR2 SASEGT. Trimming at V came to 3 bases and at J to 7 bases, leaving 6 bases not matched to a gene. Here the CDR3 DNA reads TGTGCCAGCAGTGACGGGACAGTTGGGAATTCACCCCTCCACTTT. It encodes CASSDGTVGNSPLHF.

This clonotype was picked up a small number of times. CDR3 region: CASRATPGVDTQYF. The CDR3 DNA reads TGTGCCAGCAGGGCGACCCCCGGGGTCGATACGCAGTATTTT. This chain links TRBV27 with TRBJ2-3; a possible D gene is TRBD2 (5 bases). Trimming removed 6 bases at V and 6 bases at J, with 16 bases between. This CDR3 has 14 residues. Germline V CDR1 and CDR2: MNHEY, SMNVEV (reference sequence).

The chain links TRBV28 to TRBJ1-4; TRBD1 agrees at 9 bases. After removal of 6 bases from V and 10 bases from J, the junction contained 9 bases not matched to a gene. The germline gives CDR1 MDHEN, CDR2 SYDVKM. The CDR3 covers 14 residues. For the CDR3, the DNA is TGTGCCAGCAGCCCCGGGACAGGGACCGCAAAACTGTTTTTT. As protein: CASSPGTGTAKLFF.

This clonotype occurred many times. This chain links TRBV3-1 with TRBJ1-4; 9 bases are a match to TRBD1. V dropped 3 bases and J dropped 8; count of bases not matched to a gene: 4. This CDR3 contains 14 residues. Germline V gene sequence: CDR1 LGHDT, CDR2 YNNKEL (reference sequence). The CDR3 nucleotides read TGTGCCAGCAGCCAGACAACAGGGGGCGAAAAACTGTTTTTT. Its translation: CASSQTTGGEKLFF.

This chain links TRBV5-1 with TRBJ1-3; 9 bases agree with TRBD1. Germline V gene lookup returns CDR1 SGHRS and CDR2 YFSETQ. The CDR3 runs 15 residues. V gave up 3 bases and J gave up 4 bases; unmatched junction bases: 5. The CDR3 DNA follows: TGCGCCAGCAGCTGGGACAGGGATCGCGGAAACACCATATATTTT. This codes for CASSWDRDRGNTIYF.

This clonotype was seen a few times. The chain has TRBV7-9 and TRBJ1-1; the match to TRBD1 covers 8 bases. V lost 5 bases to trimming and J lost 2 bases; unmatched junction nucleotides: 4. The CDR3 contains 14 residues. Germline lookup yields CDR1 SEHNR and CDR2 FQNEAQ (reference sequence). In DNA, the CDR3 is TGTGCCAGCAGCGTACAGGGGGTAAACACTGAAGCTTTCTTT. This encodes CASSVQGVNTEAFF.

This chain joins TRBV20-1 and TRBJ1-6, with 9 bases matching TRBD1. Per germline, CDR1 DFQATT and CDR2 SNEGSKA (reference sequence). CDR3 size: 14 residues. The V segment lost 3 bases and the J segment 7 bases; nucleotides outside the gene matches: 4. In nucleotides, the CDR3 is TGCAGTGCTAGTCTAGGACAGGGGAATTCACCCCTCCACTTT. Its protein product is CSASLGQGNSPLHF.

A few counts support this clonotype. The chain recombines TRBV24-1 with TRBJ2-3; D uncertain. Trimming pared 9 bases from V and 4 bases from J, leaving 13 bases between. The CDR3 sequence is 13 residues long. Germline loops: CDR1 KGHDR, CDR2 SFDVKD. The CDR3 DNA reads TGTGCCACCTCGGACGGACGTCCAGATACGCAGTATTTT. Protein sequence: CATSDGRPDTQYF.

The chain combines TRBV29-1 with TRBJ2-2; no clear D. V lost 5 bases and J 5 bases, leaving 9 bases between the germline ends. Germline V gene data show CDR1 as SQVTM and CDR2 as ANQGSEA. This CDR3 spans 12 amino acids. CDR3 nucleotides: TGCAGCGTTCCCCTGGGGACCGGGGAGCTGTTTTTT. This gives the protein CSVPLGTGELFF.

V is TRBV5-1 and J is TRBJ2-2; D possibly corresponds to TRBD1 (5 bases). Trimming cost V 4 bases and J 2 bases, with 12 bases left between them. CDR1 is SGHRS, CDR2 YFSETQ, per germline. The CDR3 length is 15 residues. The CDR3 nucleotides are TGCGCCAGCAGCGTGCAAGGGGAAAACACCGGGGAGCTGTTTTTT. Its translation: CASSVQGENTGELFF.

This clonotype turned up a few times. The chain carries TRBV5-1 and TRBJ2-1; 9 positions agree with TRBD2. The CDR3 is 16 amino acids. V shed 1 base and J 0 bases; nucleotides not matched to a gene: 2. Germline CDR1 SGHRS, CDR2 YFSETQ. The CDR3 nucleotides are TGCGCCAGCAGCTTGCTAGCGGGAAACTCCTACAATGAGCAGTTCTTC. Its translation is CASSLLAGNSYNEQFF. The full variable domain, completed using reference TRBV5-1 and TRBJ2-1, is KAGVTQTPRYLIKTRGQQVTLSCSPISGHRSVSWYQQTPGQGLQFLFEYFSETQRNKGNFPGRFSGRQFSNSRSEMNVSTLELGDSALYLCASSLLAGNSYNEQFFGPGTRLTVL.

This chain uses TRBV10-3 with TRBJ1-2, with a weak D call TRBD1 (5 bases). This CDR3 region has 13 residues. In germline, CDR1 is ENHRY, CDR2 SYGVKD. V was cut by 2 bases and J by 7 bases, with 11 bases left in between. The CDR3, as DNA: TGTGCCATCAGTGAGACCGGGGACGCTGGCTACACCTTC. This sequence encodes CAISETGDAGYTF.

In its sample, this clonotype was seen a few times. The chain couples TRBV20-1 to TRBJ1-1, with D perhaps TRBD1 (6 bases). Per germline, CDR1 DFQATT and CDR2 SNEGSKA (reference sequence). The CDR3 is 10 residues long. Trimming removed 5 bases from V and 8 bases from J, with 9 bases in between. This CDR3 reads CSAQDREAFF. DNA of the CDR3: TGCAGTGCTCAGGACAGAGAAGCTTTCTTT.

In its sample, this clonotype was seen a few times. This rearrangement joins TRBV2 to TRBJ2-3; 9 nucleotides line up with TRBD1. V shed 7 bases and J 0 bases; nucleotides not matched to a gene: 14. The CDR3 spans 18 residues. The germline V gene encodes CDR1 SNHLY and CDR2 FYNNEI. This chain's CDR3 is CASKNTGGHQTSTDTQYF. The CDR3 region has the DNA TGTGCCAGCAAAAACACAGGGGGCCATCAAACCAGCACAGATACGCAGTATTTT. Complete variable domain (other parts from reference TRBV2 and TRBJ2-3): EPEVTQTPSHQVTQMGQEVILRCVPISNHLYFYWYRQILGQKVEFLVSFYNNEISEKSEIFDDQFSVERPDGSNFTLKIRSTKLEDSAMYFCASKNTGGHQTSTDTQYFGPGTRLTVL.

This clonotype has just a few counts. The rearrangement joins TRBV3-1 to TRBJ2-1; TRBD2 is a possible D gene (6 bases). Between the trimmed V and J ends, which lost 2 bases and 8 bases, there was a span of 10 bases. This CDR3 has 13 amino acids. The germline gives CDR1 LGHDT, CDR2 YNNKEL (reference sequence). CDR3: CASSQTPSDEQFF. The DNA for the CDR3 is TGTGCCAGCAGCCAAACACCTAGCGATGAGCAGTTCTTC.